What follows are 13 T cell receptor beta chains derived from one specimen sequenced in a study of T cell responses to AZD1222 COVID-19 vaccine (dated by TCRdb to about 2021). Receptor amplification or capture employed the immunoSEQ multiplex PCR assay. The table comes from immuneACCESS by way of TCRdb, which keeps in-frame sequences with V and J called. Part of the clones is missing from these tables; in studies checked, under half for an unresolved V gene and the rest for unknown reasons. The sample records approximately 150,000 clones, approximately 90% of which are singletons. The top ten clones comprise about 2.6% of the sample. What this sample's time point label stands for: baseline before first vaccination. The sample in question was peripheral blood, obtained on day 0 of AZD1222 vaccination. These receptors originate from an adult in good health.

This clone was found once. The genes are TRBV4-3 and TRBJ2-1; TRBD2 agrees at 9 bases. Trimming cost V 4 bases and J 5 bases; bases outside gene matches: 3. The germline V gene encodes CDR1 LGHNA and CDR2 YSLEER. The CDR3 is made up of 14 amino acids. This chain's CDR3 is CASSPLAGNNEQFF. In nucleotides, the CDR3 is TGCGCCAGCAGCCCTCTAGCGGGGAACAATGAGCAGTTCTTC.

V and J are TRBV10-3 and TRBJ2-3, with 10 bases matching TRBD1. The CDR3 loop spans 17 amino acids. Germline CDR1 reads ENHRY; CDR2 reads SYGVKD. V shed 0 bases and J 1 base; nucleotides not matched to a gene: 4. The CDR3 here is CAISESDRGPGTDTQYF. The CDR3 DNA is TGTGCCATCAGTGAGTCTGACAGGGGGCCGGGCACAGATACGCAGTATTTT.

The V call is TRBV6-1, the J call TRBJ2-4, with D maybe TRBD2 (6 bases). This CDR3 has 17 amino acids. Trimming cost V 2 bases and J 0 bases, with 14 bases left between them. Germline CDR1 and CDR2: MNHNS and SASEGT. DNA for the CDR3: TGTGCCAGCAGTGAAAACGGGAGCGGGCTAGCCAAAAACATTCAGTACTTC. Its translation: CASSENGSGLAKNIQYF.

This clone was recorded only once. This rearrangement joins TRBV6-6 to TRBJ1-5; D might be TRBD1 (5 bases). Trimming stripped 10 bases from V and 13 bases from J, with 20 bases between. CDR3 length: 12 amino acids. From germline, CDR1 is MNHNY and CDR2 SVGAGI (reference sequence). CDR3 sequence (DNA): TGTGCCACCAAGTCCTCCGGGACTTTACAGCATTTT. Translation: CATKSSGTLQHF.

This chain joins TRBV9 and TRBJ1-2; D uncertain. This CDR3 has 15 residues. CDR1 and CDR2 from the germline V gene are SGDLS and YYNGEE. V gave up 0 bases and J gave up 0 bases, with 9 bases separating them. CDR3 region: CASSVVPGSNYGYTF. The DNA for the CDR3 is TGTGCCAGCAGCGTAGTTCCAGGATCTAACTATGGCTACACCTTC.

The chain recombines TRBV5-4 with TRBJ2-3; D call uncertain. Trimming cost V 4 bases and J 5 bases, with 8 bases left between them. The CDR3 length is 12 residues. In germline, CDR1 is SGHNT, CDR2 YYREEE (reference sequence). CDR3 DNA: TGTGCCAGCAGCCCGGCGAGAGATACGCAGTATTTT. Translation gives CASSPARDTQYF. Using reference TRBV5-4 and TRBJ2-3 for the parts outside the CDR3, the full variable domain is ETGVTQSPTHLIKTRGQQVTLRCSSQSGHNTVSWYQQALGQGPQFIFQYYREEENGRGNFPPRFSGLQFPNYSSELNVNALELDDSALYLCASSPARDTQYFGPGTRLTVL.

Comments on this clone: Within the sample, other DNA sequences also encode this same CDR3. The rearrangement links TRBV5-5 to TRBJ1-5, with TRBD1 matching 11 bases. The CDR3 is 14 amino acids. Germline values: CDR1 SGHKS, CDR2 YYEKEE (reference sequence). Unmatched junction bases numbered 4, after V lost 4 bases and J lost 7 bases. This CDR3 is CASSLGTGGQPQHF. CDR3 DNA sequence: TGTGCCAGCAGCCTAGGGACAGGGGGACAGCCCCAGCATTTT.

Concerning this clone itself: This sample includes further DNA sequences coding for the same CDR3. The rearrangement links TRBV7-2 to TRBJ2-7; 7 bases are a match to TRBD1. This CDR3 comprises 14 residues. CDR1 is SGHTA, CDR2 FQGNSA, per germline. V lost 3 bases and J lost 3; bases outside the gene matches: 5. DNA of the CDR3: TGTGCCAGCAGCTTGGCAGGGGGAAGCTACGAGCAGTACTTC. The encoded protein is CASSLAGGSYEQYF.

The count of this clone is one. This chain connects TRBV19 to TRBJ1-1; D gene ambiguous. V was shortened by 6 bases and J by 1 base, with 18 bases between the two germline ends. The CDR3 extends over 16 amino acids. Germline-derived CDR1 and CDR2 are LNHDA and SQIVND (reference sequence). The CDR3 loop reads CASRSPATRENTEAFF. CDR3 DNA: TGTGCCAGTAGGTCACCGGCCACCCGAGAGAACACTGAAGCTTTCTTT.

This sequence joins TRBV9 and TRBJ2-1; D gene unclear. There are 14 residues in the CDR3. V lost 3 bases, J lost 9 bases, and 16 bases lay in between. Germline CDR1 is SGDLS and CDR2 is YYNGEE. CDR3 loop: CASSAAAPHGEQFF. Written as DNA, the CDR3 is TGTGCCAGCAGCGCAGCCGCCCCTCACGGTGAGCAGTTCTTC.

The chain recombines TRBV9 with TRBJ2-1; 12 nucleotides line up with TRBD2. The junction had 8 bases not matched to a gene; V was cut back by 2 bases and J by 8 bases. This CDR3 has 16 amino acids. Germline V lookup: CDR1 SGDLS, CDR2 YYNGEE. The CDR3 region is CASSVLAGGSRHEQFF. For the CDR3, the DNA is TGTGCCAGCAGCGTCCTAGCGGGGGGGTCTAGGCATGAGCAGTTCTTC.

The chain joins TRBV6-2 or TRBV6-3 to TRBJ1-2; a weak D match, TRBD1 (5 bases). Looked up from germline, CDR1 is MNHEY and CDR2 is SVGEGT. Trimming shortened V by 0 bases and J by 2 bases, and 10 bases separated the two germline ends. The CDR3 sequence is 15 residues long. CDR3 in amino acids: CASSYSGQGNYGYTF. In DNA, the CDR3 is TGTGCCAGCAGTTACTCAGGCCAGGGAAACTATGGCTACACCTTC.

The chain combines TRBV6-5 with TRBJ1-1; D might be TRBD1 (6 bases). This CDR3 has 13 residues. V was pared by 10 bases and J by 4 bases, with 16 bases between. In germline, CDR1 is MNHEY, CDR2 SVGAGI. In DNA form, the CDR3 reads TGTGCCACATTCCAGGGGTTAGGCACTGAAGCTTTCTTT. This gives the protein CATFQGLGTEAFF.